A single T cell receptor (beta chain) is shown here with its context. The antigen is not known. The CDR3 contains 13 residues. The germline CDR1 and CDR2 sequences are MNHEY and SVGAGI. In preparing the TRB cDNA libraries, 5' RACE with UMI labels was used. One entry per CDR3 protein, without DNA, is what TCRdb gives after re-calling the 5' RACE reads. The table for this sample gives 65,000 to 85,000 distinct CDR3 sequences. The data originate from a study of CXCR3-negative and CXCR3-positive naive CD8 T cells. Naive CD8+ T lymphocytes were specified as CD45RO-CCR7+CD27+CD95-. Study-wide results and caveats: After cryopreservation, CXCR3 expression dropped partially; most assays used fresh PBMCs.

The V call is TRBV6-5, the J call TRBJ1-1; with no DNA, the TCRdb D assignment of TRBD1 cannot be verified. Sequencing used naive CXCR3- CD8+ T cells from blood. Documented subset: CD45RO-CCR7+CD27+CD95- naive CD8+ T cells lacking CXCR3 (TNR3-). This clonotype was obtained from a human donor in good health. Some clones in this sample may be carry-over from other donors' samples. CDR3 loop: CASSYARSHEAFF.